A selection of T cell receptor beta chains follows, all from one sample in a study of Graves' ophthalmopathy and Graves' hyperthyroidism. Each CDR3 protein is one row after TCRdb ran MiXCR on the multiplex PCR reads. The repertoire holds hundreds of thousands of distinct CDR3 sequences, with roughly two fifths as singletons. Sequenced input: peripheral blood. The receptors shown here come from an adult man with Graves' ophthalmopathy. Each CDR3 is given with its conserved first and last residue. The D gene is left open where the match is weak. Rows may omit the clone size; those that give it use once, few, many or a size class.

cdr3_length	clone_size	v_call	j_call	d_call	cdr3_aa	cdr3_nt
13	once	TRBV29-1	TRBJ2-5	NA	CSVEPGEQETQYF	TGCAGCGTTGAACCAGGGGAGCAAGAGACCCAGTACTTC
14	NA	TRBV7-9	TRBJ2-7	NA	CASSLVGRNSEQCF	TGTGCCAGCAGCTTGGTTGGCAGGAACTCCGAGCAGTGCTTC
14	many	TRBV25-1	TRBJ1-2	NA	CASSEDGGSNGYTF	TGTGCCAGCAGTGAAGATGGGGGGTCCAATGGCTACACCTTC
13	many	TRBV10-3	TRBJ1-5	NA	CASDQGINQPQHF	TGTGCCAGCGATCAGGGGATCAATCAGCCCCAGCATTTT
14	once	TRBV29-1	TRBJ2-7	NA	CSVEVRDHTREQYF	TGCAGCGTTGAAGTCAGGGACCACACTCGGGAGCAGTACTTC
13	NA	TRBV14	TRBJ2-7	TRBD1	CASSRSTGYEQYF	TGTGCCAGCAGCCGTTCGACAGGGTACGAGCAGTACTTC
14	many	TRBV20-1	TRBJ2-7	TRBD2	CSARDKAGSNEQYF	TGCAGTGCTAGAGACAAAGCGGGGTCTAACGAGCAGTACTTC
14	many	TRBV7-9	TRBJ1-3	NA	CASSPTDSGNTIYF	TGTGCCAGCAGCCCGACGGACTCTGGAAACACCATATATTTT
13	NA	TRBV29-1	TRBJ2-7	TRBD2	CSYSGVAAYEQYF	TGCAGTTACAGCGGGGTGGCCGCTTACGAGCAGTACTTC
17	NA	TRBV11-1	TRBJ2-3	TRBD2	CASSVERLAGGTDTQYF	TGTGCCAGCAGCGTTGAAAGACTAGCGGGAGGCACAGATACGCAGTATTTT
16	many	TRBV19	TRBJ1-2	TRBD1	CASSIPTGERSYGYTF	TGTGCCAGTAGTATACCGACAGGGGAACGGTCCTATGGCTACACCTTC
11	many	TRBV12-3/TRBV12-4	TRBJ1-1	NA	CASSSPMGAFF	TGTGCCAGCAGTTCCCCTATGGGAGCTTTCTTT
13	few	TRBV6-5	TRBJ1-1	NA	CASSGEGGTEAFF	TGTGCCAGCTCCGGGGAGGGGGGGACTGAAGCTTTCTTT
15	many	TRBV20-1	TRBJ1-6	TRBD1	CSAVRTGANNSPLHF	TGCAGTGCTGTCCGGACAGGGGCGAATAATTCACCCCTCCACTTT
16	NA	TRBV5-5	TRBJ2-2	NA	CASSIQGLVGTGELFF	TGTGCCAGCAGCATCCAGGGGCTAGTTGGGACCGGGGAGCTGTTTTTT
14	few	TRBV10-3	TRBJ1-1	NA	CATFWATGNTEAFF	TGTGCCACCTTTTGGGCTACCGGGAACACTGAAGCTTTCTTT
14	few	TRBV12-5	TRBJ1-5	NA	CASGDGGEGQPQHF	TGTGCTAGTGGTGACGGGGGGGAGGGACAGCCCCAGCATTTT
14	many	TRBV5-4	TRBJ1-2	NA	CASSSDLGAYGYTF	TGTGCCAGCAGCTCGGACCTGGGGGCCTATGGCTACACCTTC
20	NA	TRBV25-1	TRBJ1-2	TRBD1	CASSFFGASIRDRAGDGYTF	TGTGCCAGCAGTTTCTTTGGTGCGTCGATCCGGGACAGGGCGGGCGATGGCTACACCTTC
15	many	TRBV19	TRBJ1-5	NA	CASTSQGTHNQPQHF	TGTGCCAGTACCAGCCAGGGGACCCATAATCAGCCCCAGCATTTT
14	NA	TRBV10-3	TRBJ2-5	TRBD2	CAIGLAGLRETQYF	TGTGCCATCGGCCTAGCGGGACTACGTGAGACCCAGTACTTC
13	NA	TRBV29-1	TRBJ2-7	TRBD1	CSASGQGGREQYF	TGCAGCGCCTCAGGACAGGGGGGCCGCGAGCAGTACTTC
13	few	TRBV7-2	TRBJ1-2	NA	CASSLGRAGGYTF	TGTGCCAGCAGTTTGGGCAGGGCAGGGGGCTACACCTTC
16	NA	TRBV5-1	TRBJ1-4	NA	CASSLYPPPTDEKLFF	TGCGCCAGCAGCCTTTACCCACCCCCCACGGATGAAAAACTGTTTTTT
14	NA	TRBV29-1	TRBJ2-7	TRBD1	CSVNTGQGNYEQYF	TGCAGCGTGAATACAGGACAGGGGAACTACGAGCAGTACTTC
13	few	TRBV12-3/TRBV12-4	TRBJ2-5	NA	CASSPDGQETQYF	TGTGCCAGCAGCCCGGATGGGCAAGAGACCCAGTACTTC
15	few	TRBV7-9	TRBJ2-7	NA	CASSSGTGSPYEQYF	TGTGCCAGCAGCTCCGGGACCGGGTCCCCCTACGAGCAGTACTTC
14	NA	TRBV10-3	TRBJ2-7	TRBD1	CASSRDRVAWEQYF	TGTGCCAGCAGCCGGGACAGGGTAGCTTGGGAGCAGTACTTC
15	once	TRBV7-9	TRBJ1-1	TRBD1	CASSLTGDSYTEAFF	TGTGCCAGCAGCTTGACAGGGGATTCTTACACTGAAGCTTTCTTT
18	NA	TRBV7-6	TRBJ2-5	TRBD2	CASSLGGSLAGGHETQYF	TGTGCCAGCAGCTTAGGGGGGAGTCTAGCGGGAGGGCACGAGACCCAGTACTTC
15	many	TRBV12-5	TRBJ2-5	TRBD1	CASGAPGQPQETQYF	TGTGCTAGTGGCGCGCCGGGACAGCCTCAAGAGACCCAGTACTTC
16	many	TRBV15	TRBJ2-6	NA	CATSRSAGSGANVLTF	TGTGCCACCAGCAGGTCCGCGGGCTCTGGGGCCAACGTCCTGACTTTC
14	many	TRBV15	TRBJ2-2	NA	CATSRGTSAGELFF	TGTGCCACCAGCAGAGGGACCTCCGCCGGGGAGCTGTTTTTT
14	many	TRBV2	TRBJ2-7	TRBD1	CASRGDRVTYEQYF	TGTGCCAGCAGGGGGGACAGGGTGACCTACGAGCAGTACTTC
13	many	TRBV29-1	TRBJ2-7	NA	CSVANPGSYEQYF	TGCAGCGTTGCGAACCCGGGATCCTACGAGCAGTACTTC
13	many	TRBV7-9	TRBJ2-7	NA	CASSPDVAYEQYF	TGTGCCAGCAGCCCAGACGTAGCCTACGAGCAGTACTTC
14	many	TRBV6-5	TRBJ1-2	NA	CASSDGEIYYGYTF	TGTGCCAGCAGTGATGGGGAGATCTACTATGGCTACACCTTC